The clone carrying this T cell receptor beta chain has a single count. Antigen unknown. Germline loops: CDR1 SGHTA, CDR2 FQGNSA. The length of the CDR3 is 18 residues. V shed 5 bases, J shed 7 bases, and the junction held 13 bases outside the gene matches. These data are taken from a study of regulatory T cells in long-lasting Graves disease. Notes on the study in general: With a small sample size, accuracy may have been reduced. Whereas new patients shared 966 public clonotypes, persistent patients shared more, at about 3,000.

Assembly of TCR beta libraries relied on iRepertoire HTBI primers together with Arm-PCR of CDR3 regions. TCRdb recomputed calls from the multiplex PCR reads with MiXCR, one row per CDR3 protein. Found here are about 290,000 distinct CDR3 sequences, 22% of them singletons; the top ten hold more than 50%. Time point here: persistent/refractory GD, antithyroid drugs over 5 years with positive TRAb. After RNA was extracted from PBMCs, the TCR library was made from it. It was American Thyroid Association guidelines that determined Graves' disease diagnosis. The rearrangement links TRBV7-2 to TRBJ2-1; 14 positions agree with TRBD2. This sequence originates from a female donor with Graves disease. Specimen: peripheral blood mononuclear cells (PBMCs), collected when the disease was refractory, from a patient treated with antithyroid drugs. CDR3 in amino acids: CASSRGLAGEARRNEQFF. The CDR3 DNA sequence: TGTGCCAGCAGCCGGGGACTAGCGGGAGAGGCCCGTAGGAATGAGCAGTTCTTC. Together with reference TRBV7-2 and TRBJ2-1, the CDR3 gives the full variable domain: GAGVSQSPSNKVTEKGKDVELRCDPISGHTALYWYRQSLGQGLEFLIYFQGNSAPDKSGLPSDRFSAERTGGSVSTLTIQRTQQEDSAVYLCASSRGLAGEARRNEQFFGPGTRLTVL.